The T cell receptor (beta chain) described here comes from a study of T cell responses to AZD1222 COVID-19 vaccine. About the research overall: Second-dose intervals of approximately 4 or approximately 12 weeks were pooled.

The CDR3 spans 13 residues. Germline CDR1 and CDR2: SQVTM and ANQGSEA. J was trimmed by 8 bases and V by 2 bases; bases with no gene match: 5. TCRdb's table, derived via immunoSEQ multiplex PCR, lists solely in-frame clones and lacks some. Among about 190,000 clones, 85% to 95% were seen once, and the ten largest hold 1% to 1.5%. The chain employs TRBV29-1 and TRBJ1-2; 10 bases map to TRBD1. This material consisted of peripheral blood, taken on day 0 of AZD1222 vaccination. The sequence came from an adult in good health. The CDR3 coding sequence is TGCAGCGTTGAATCCGGGACAGGGGCCGGCTACACCTTC. Its translation: CSVESGTGAGYTF.